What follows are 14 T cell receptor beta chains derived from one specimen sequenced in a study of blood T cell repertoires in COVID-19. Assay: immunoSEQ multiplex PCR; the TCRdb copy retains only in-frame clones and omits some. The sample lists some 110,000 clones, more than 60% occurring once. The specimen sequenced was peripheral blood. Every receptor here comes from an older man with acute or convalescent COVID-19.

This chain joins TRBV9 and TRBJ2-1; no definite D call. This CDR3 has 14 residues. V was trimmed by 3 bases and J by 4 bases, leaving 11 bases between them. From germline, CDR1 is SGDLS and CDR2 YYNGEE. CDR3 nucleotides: TGTGCCAGCAGCGCCCCCCCGACTTACAATGAGCAGTTCTTC. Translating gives CASSAPPTYNEQFF.

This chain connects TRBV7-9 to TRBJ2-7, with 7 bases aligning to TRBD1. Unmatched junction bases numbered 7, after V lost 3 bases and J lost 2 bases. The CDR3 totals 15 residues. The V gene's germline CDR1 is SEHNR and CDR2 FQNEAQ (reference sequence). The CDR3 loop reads CASSFPDRLPYEQYF. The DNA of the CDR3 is TGTGCCAGCAGCTTCCCGGACAGGCTCCCCTACGAGCAGTACTTC.

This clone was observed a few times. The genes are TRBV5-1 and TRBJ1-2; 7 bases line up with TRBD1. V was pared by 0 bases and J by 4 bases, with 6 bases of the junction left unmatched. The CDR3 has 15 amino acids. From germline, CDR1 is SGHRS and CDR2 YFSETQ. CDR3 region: CASSLESGGSYGYTF. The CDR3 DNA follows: TGCGCCAGCAGCTTGGAGTCAGGGGGTTCCTATGGCTACACCTTC.

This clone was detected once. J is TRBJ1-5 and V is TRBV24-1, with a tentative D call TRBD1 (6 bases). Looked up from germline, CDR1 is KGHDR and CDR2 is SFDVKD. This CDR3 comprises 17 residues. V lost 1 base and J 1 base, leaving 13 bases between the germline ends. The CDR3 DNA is TGTGCCACCAGTGATTTTTCGGGGGGCGAAAGCAATCAGCCCCAGCATTTT. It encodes CATSDFSGGESNQPQHF.

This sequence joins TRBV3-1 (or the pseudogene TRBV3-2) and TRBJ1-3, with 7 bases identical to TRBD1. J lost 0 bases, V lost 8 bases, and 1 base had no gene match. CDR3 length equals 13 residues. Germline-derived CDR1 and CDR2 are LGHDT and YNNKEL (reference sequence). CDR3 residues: CASGQVSGNTIYF. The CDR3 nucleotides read TGTGCCAGCGGACAGGTCTCTGGAAACACCATATATTTT.

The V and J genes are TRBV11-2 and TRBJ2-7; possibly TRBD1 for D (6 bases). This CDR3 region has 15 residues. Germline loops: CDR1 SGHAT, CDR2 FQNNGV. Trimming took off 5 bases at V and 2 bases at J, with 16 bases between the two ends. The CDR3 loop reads CASSDTGTPAYEQYF. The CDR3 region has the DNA TGTGCCAGCAGCGACACCGGGACACCAGCCTACGAGCAGTACTTC.

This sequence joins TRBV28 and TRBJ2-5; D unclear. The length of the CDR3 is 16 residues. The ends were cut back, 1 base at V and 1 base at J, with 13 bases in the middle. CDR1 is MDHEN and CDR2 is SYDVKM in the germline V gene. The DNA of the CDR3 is TGTGCCAGCAGTTTATATAGTGAGGCAGTCCAAGAGACCCAGTACTTC. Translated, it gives CASSLYSEAVQETQYF.

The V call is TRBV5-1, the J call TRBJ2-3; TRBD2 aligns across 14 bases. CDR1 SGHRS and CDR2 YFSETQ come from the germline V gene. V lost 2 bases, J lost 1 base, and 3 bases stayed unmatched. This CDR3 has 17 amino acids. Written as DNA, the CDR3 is TGCGCCAGCAGCTTCAGGACTAGCGGGGGGCGCACAGATACGCAGTATTTT. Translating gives CASSFRTSGGRTDTQYF.

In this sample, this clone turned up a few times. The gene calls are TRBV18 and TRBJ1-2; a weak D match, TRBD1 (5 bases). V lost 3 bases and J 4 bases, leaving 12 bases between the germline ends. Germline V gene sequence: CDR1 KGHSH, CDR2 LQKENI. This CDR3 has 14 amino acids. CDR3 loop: CASSPGRDRYGYTF. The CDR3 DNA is TGTGCCAGCTCACCTGGCAGGGATCGCTATGGCTACACCTTC.

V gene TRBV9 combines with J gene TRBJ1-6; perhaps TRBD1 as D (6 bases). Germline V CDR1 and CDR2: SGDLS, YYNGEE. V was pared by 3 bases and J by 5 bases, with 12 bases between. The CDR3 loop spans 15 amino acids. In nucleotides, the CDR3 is TGTGCCAGCAGCGCGCACCGGACAGATAATTCACCCCTCCACTTT. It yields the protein CASSAHRTDNSPLHF.

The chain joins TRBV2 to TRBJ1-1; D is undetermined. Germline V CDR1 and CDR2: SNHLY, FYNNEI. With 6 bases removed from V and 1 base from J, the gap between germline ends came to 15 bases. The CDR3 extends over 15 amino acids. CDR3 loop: CASRNTNGGNTEAFF. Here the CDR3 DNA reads TGTGCCAGCAGGAATACTAACGGTGGGAACACTGAAGCTTTCTTT.

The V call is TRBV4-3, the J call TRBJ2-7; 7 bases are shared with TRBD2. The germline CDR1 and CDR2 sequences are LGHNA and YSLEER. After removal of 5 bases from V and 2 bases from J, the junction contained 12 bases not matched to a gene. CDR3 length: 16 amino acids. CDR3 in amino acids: CASSVSLSGAAYEQYF. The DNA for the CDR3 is TGCGCCAGCAGCGTCTCGCTGAGCGGGGCGGCCTACGAGCAGTACTTC.

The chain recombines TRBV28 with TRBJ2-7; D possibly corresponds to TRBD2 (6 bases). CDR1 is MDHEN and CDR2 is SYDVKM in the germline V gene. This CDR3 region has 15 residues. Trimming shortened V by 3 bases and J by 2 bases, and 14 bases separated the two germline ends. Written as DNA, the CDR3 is TGTGCCAGCAGTTTTATTAGTGCGGGAACCTACGAGCAGTACTTC. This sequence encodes CASSFISAGTYEQYF.

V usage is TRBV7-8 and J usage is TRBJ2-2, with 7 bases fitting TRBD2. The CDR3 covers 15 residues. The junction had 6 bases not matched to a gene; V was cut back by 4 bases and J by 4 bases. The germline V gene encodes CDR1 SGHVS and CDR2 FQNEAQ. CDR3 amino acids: CASSSGDYFTGELFF. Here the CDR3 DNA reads TGTGCCAGCAGCTCGGGGGACTATTTCACCGGGGAGCTGTTTTTT. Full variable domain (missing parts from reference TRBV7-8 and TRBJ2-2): GAGVSQSPRYKVAKRGQDVALRCDPISGHVSLFWYQQALGQGPEFLTYFQNEAQLDKSGLPSDRFFAERPEGSVSTLKIQRTQQEDSAVYLCASSSGDYFTGELFFGEGSRLTVL.